This T cell receptor beta chain was documented in a study of T cell repertoires in cytomegalovirus infection. This clonotype came up a few times. Its antigen is currently unknown. TCRdb used MiXCR to reprocess the reads, holding one entry per CDR3 protein. The data show about 110,000 distinct CDR3 sequences, over 40% seen once. The source was CD8+ T cells from cultured PBMCs, collected from culture after CMV antigen stimulation. The receptor was derived from a human donor in good health (CMV status not recorded). Some clones in this sample may be carry-over from other donors' samples.

This CDR3 is CASSSTSGGSTYNEQFF. The CDR3 region has the DNA TGTGCCAGCAGTTCGACTAGCGGGGGGTCTACCTACAATGAGCAGTTCTTC. V and J are TRBV7-9 and TRBJ2-1; 13 bases line up with TRBD2. CDR1 is SEHNR and CDR2 is FQNEAQ in the germline V gene (reference sequence). V trimming: 6 bases; J trimming: 2 bases; junction bases outside the gene matches: 7. This CDR3 contains 17 residues. Full variable domain (rest looked up from reference TRBV7-9 and TRBJ2-1): DTGVSQNPRHKITKRGQNVTFRCDPISEHNRLYWYRQTLGQGPEFLTYFQNEAQLEKSRLLSDRFSAERPKGSFSTLEIQRTEQGDSAMYLCASSSTSGGSTYNEQFFGPGTRLTVL.